The T cell receptor beta chain described here comes from a study of T cells after yellow fever vaccination. One entry per CDR3 protein, called by TCRdb with MiXCR from the 5' RACE reads. The sample lists around 120,000 distinct CDR3 sequences; about 7.8% were seen once. Germline loops: CDR1 SNHLY, CDR2 FYNNEI. CDR3 length: 12 residues. V lost 2 bases to trimming and J lost 3 bases, with 4 bases between them. Study-level findings and limits: Reappearing after the booster were most of the clones from primary vaccination (roughly 96% CD4, 85% to 90% CD8).

The sample holds many counts of this clonotype. The antigen is unknown. V and J are TRBV2 and TRBJ1-2; D uncertain. This TCR derives from a man younger than 30 who received the YFV17D yellow fever vaccine. The source was CD4+ T cells sorted from PBMCs, collected roughly 47 days after the first yellow fever vaccination. CDR3 sequence: CASSEPDYGYTF. The CDR3 nucleotides are TGTGCCAGCAGTGAACCAGACTATGGCTACACCTTC.